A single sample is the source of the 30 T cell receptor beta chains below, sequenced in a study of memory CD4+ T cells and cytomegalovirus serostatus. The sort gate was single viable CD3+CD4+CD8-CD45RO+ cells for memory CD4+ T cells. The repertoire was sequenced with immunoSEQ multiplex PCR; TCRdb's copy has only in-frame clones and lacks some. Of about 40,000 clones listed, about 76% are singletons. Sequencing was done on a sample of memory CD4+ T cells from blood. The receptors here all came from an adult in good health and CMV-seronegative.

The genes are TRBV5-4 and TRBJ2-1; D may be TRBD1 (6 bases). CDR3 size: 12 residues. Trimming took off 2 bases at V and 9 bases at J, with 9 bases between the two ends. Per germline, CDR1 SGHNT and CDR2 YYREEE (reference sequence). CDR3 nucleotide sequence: TGTGCCAGCAGCTTAAGGGACACTGAGCAGTTCTTC. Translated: CASSLRDTEQFF. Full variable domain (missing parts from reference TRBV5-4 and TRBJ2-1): ETGVTQSPTHLIKTRGQQVTLRCSSQSGHNTVSWYQQALGQGPQFIFQYYREEENGRGNFPPRFSGLQFPNYSSELNVNALELDDSALYLCASSLRDTEQFFGPGTRLTVL.

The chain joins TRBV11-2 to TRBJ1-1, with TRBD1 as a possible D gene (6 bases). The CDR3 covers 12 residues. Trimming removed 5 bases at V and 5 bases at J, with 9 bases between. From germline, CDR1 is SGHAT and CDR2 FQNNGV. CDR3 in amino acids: CASSATGTEAFF. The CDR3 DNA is TGTGCCAGCAGCGCCACAGGGACTGAAGCTTTCTTT.

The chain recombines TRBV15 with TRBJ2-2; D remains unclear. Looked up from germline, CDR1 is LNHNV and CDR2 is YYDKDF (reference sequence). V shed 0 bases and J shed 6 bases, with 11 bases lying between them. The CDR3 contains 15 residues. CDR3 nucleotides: TGTGCCACCAGCAGAGATAAGGGCACGGCCGGGGAGCTGTTTTTT. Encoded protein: CATSRDKGTAGELFF.

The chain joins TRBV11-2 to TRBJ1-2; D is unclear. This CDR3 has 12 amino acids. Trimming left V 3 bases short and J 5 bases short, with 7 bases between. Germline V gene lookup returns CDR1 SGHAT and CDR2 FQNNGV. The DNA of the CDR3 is TGTGCCAGCAGCTTTGTCGGTTATGGCTACACCTTC. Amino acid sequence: CASSFVGYGYTF. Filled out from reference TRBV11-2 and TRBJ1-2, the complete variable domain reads EAGVAQSPRYKIIEKRQSVAFWCNPISGHATLYWYQQILGQGPKLLIQFQNNGVVDDSQLPKDRFSAERLKGVDSTLKIQPAKLEDSAVYLCASSFVGYGYTFGSGTRLTVV.

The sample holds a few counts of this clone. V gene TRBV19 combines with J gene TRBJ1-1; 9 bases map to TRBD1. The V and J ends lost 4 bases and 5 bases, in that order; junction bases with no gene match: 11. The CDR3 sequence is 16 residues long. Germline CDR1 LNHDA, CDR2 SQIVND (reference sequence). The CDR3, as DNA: TGTGCCAGTAGTAAAGTAACAGGGGGCGCTGGGACTGAAGCTTTCTTT. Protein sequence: CASSKVTGGAGTEAFF.

DNA of the CDR3: TGTGCCAGCAGCTCACACACGGGGGGGGCGGTTGGAAACACCATATATTTT. Translated, it gives CASSSHTGGAVGNTIYF. The chain is built from TRBV7-2 and TRBJ1-3; tentative D call: TRBD1 (6 bases). V shed 4 bases and J shed 3 bases, with 19 bases lying between them. Germline V gene sequence: CDR1 SGHTA, CDR2 FQGNSA. The CDR3 length is 17 residues.

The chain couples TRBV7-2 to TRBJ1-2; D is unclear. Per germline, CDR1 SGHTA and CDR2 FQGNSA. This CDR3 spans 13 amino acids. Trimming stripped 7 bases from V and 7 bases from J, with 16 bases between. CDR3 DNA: TGTGCCAGCACCCCCCGGATAGTCGGTGGCTACACCTTC. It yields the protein CASTPRIVGGYTF.

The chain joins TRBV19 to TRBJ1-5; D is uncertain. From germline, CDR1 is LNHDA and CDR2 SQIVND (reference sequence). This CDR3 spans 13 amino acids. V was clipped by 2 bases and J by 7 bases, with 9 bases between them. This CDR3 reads CASSILVSQPQHF. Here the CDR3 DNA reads TGTGCCAGTAGTATATTGGTAAGCCAGCCCCAGCATTTT.

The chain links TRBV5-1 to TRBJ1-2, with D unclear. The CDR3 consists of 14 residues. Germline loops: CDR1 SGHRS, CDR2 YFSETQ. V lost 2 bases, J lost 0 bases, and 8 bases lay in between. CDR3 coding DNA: TGCGCCAGCAGCTTCGCAACTTCTAACTATGGCTACACCTTC. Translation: CASSFATSNYGYTF. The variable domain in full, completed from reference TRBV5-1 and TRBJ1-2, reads KAGVTQTPRYLIKTRGQQVTLSCSPISGHRSVSWYQQTPGQGLQFLFEYFSETQRNKGNFPGRFSGRQFSNSRSEMNVSTLELGDSALYLCASSFATSNYGYTFGSGTRLTVV.

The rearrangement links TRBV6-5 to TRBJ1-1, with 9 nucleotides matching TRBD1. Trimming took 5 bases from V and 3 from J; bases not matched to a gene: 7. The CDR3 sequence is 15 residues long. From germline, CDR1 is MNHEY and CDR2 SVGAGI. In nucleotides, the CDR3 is TGTGCCAGCAGTATCGGGACAGGGAGGGACACTGAAGCTTTCTTT. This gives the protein CASSIGTGRDTEAFF.

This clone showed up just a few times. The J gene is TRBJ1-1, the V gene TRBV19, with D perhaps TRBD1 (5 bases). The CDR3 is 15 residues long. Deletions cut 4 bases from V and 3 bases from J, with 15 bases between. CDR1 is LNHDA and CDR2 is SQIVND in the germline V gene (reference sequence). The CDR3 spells CASSTLTGDYTEAFF. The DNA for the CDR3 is TGTGCCAGTAGTACATTAACAGGAGATTACACTGAAGCTTTCTTT.

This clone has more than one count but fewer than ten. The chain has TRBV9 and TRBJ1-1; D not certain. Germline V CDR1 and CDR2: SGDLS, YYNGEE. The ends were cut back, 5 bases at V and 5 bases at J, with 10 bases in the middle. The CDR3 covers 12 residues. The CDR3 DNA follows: TGTGCCAGCAGTCGGGCGGGGACTGAAGCTTTCTTT. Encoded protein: CASSRAGTEAFF.

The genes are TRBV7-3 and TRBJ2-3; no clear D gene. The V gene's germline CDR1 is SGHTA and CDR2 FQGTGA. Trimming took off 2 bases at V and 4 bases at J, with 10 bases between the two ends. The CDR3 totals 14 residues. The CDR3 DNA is TGTGCCAGCAGCTTATCCCCAAGTGCAGATACGCAGTATTTT. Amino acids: CASSLSPSADTQYF.

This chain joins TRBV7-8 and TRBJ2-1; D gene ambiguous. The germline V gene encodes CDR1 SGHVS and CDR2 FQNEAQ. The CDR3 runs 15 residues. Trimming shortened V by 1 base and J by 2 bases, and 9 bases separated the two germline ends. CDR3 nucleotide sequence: TGTGCCAGCAGCTTAGTACGCAGCGCCTACAATGAGCAGTTCTTC. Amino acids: CASSLVRSAYNEQFF.

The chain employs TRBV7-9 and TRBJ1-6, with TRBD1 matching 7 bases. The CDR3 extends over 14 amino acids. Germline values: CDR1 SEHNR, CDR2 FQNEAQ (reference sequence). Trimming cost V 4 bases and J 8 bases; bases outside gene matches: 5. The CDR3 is CASSSGTAYSPLHF. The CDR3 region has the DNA TGTGCCAGCAGCTCCGGGACAGCTTATTCACCCCTCCACTTT.

This CDR3 reads CASSYVGANTGELFF. CDR3 nucleotide sequence: TGTGCCAGCAGTTACGTCGGGGCGAACACCGGGGAGCTGTTTTTT. V and J are TRBV6-5 and TRBJ2-2, with a weak D call TRBD2 (5 bases). The CDR3 spans 15 residues. Germline CDR1 and CDR2: MNHEY and SVGAGI. The ends were cut back, 2 bases at V and 0 bases at J, with 7 bases in the middle.

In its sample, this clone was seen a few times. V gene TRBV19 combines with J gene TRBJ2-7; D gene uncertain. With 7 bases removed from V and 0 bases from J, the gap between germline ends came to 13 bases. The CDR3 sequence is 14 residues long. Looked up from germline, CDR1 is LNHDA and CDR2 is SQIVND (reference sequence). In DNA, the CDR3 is TGTGCCAGTAAGAGAACAACGAGCTCCTACGAGCAGTACTTC. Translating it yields CASKRTTSSYEQYF.

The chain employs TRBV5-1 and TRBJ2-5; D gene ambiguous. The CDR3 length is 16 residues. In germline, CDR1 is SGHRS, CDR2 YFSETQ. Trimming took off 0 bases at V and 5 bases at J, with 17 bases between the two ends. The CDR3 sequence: CASSLVASSGPETQYF. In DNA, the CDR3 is TGCGCCAGCAGCTTGGTAGCTAGTTCGGGCCCCGAGACCCAGTACTTC.

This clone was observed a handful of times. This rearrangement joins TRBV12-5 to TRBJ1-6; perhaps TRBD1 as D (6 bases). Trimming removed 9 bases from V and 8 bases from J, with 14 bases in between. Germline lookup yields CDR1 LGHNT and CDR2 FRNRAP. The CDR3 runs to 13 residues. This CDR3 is CASAQGTYSPLHF. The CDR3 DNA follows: TGTGCTAGCGCACAGGGAACCTATTCACCCCTCCACTTT.

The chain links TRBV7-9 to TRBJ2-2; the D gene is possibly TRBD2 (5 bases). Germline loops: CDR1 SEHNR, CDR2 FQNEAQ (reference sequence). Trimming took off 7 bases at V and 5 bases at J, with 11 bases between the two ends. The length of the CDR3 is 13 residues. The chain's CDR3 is CASNPPGTGELFF. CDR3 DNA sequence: TGTGCCAGCAATCCTCCGGGAACCGGGGAGCTGTTTTTT.

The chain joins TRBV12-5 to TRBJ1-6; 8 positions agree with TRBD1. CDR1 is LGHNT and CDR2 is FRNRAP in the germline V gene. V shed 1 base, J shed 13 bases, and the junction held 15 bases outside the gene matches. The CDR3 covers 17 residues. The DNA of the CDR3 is TGTGCTAGTGGTTTGGCCTCGCTGGGACAGGCTCGGGCGCCCCTCCACTTT. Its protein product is CASGLASLGQARAPLHF. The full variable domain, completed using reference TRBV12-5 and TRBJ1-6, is DARVTQTPRHKVTEMGQEVTMRCQPILGHNTVFWYRQTMMQGLELLAYFRNRAPLDDSGMPKDRFSAEMPDATLATLKIQPSEPRDSAVYFCASGLASLGQARAPLHFGNGTRLTVT.

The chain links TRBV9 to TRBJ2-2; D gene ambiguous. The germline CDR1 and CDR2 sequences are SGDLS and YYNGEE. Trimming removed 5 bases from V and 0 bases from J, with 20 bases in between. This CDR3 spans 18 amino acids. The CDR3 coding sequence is TGTGCCAGCAGAGATGAATTGAAGGATTATACGAACACCGGGGAGCTGTTTTTT. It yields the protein CASRDELKDYTNTGELFF. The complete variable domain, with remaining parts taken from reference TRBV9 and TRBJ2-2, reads DSGVTQTPKHLITATGQRVTLRCSPRSGDLSVYWYQQSLDQGLQFLIQYYNGEERAKGNILERFSAQQFPDLHSELNLSSLELGDSALYFCASRDELKDYTNTGELFFGEGSRLTVL.

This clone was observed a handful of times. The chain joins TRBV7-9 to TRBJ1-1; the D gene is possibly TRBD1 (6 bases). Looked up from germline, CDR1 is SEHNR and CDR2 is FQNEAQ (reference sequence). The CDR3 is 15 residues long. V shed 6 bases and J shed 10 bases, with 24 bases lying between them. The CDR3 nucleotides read TGTGCCAGCAGACCGGGGGCTATAGGCAATATCAGAGCTTTCTTT. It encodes CASRPGAIGNIRAFF.

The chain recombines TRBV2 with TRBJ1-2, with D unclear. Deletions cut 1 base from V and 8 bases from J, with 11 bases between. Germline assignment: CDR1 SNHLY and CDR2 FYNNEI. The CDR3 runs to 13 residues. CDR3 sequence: CASSEEGFAGYTF. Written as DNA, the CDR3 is TGTGCCAGCAGTGAAGAGGGTTTTGCGGGCTACACCTTC.

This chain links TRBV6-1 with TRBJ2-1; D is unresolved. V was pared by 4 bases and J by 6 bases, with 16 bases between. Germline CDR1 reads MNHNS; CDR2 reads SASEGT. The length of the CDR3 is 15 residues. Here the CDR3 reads CASSAAPWGLNEQFF. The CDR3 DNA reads TGTGCCAGCAGTGCCGCCCCCTGGGGTCTCAATGAGCAGTTCTTC.

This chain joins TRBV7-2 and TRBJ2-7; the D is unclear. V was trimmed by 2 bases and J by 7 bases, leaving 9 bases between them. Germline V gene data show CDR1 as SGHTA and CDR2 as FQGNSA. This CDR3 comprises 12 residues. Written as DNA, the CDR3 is TGTGCCAGCAGCTTATCGACTTTAGAGCAGTACTTC. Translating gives CASSLSTLEQYF.

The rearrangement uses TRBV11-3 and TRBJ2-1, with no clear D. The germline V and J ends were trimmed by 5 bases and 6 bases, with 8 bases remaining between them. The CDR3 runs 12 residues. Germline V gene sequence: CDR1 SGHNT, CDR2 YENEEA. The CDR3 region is CASSDLGNEQFF. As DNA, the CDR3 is TGTGCCAGCAGCGACCTCGGCAATGAGCAGTTCTTC.

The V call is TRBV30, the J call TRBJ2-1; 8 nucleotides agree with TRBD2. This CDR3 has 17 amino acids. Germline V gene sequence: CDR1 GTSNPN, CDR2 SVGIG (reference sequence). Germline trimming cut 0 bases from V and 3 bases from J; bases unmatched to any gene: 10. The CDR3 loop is CAWSVAPWAGGYNEQFF. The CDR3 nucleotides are TGTGCCTGGAGTGTAGCCCCATGGGCGGGGGGCTACAATGAGCAGTTCTTC.

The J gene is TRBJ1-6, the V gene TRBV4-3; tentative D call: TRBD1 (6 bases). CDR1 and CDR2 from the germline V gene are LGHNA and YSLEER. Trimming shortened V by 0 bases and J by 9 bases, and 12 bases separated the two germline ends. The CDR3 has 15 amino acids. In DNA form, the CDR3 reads TGCGCCAGCAGCCAAGAACAGGGTAGGGTTTCACCCCTCCACTTT. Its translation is CASSQEQGRVSPLHF.

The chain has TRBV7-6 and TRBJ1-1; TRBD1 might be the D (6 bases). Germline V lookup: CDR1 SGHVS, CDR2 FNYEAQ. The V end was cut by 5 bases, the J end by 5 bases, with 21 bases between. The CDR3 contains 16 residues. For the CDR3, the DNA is TGTGCCAGCAGCCCGGGACAAACCCGAACGAAGACTGAAGCTTTCTTT. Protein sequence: CASSPGQTRTKTEAFF.